A single sample gave rise to the 9 T cell receptor beta chains below, sequenced in a study of blood T cell repertoires in COVID-19. Clones were read by immunoSEQ multiplex PCR, and TCRdb kept only the in-frame ones, dropping some. Of about 170,000 clones in the sample, approximately 86% are singletons; the top ten hold less than 0.7%. Sample: peripheral blood. These receptors were taken from a man between 60 and 75 years old with COVID-19, enrolled during active disease.

The chain employs TRBV6-4 and TRBJ2-3; a possible D gene is TRBD1 (6 bases). The V gene lost 2 bases and the J gene lost 1 base, with 10 bases spanning the gap. This CDR3 contains 15 residues. Per the germline V gene, CDR1 is MRHNA and CDR2 is SNTAGT. CDR3 coding DNA: TGTGCCAGCAGTGACGAGCAGGGGCGCACAGATACGCAGTATTTT. This codes for CASSDEQGRTDTQYF.

The rearrangement joins TRBV5-6 to TRBJ2-2; possible D gene TRBD2, 6 bases. The germline V and J ends were trimmed by 1 base and 6 bases, with 10 bases remaining between them. CDR1 SGHDT and CDR2 YYEEEE come from the germline V gene. The CDR3 sequence is 14 residues long. DNA for the CDR3: TGTGCCAGCAGCTTGTACGGGACTTCCGGGGAGCTGTTTTTT. Protein: CASSLYGTSGELFF.

This clone occurred once. The J gene is TRBJ1-5, the V gene TRBV21-1; the table's D call, TRBD1, was not checked against the DNA. TRBV21-1 is a recognized pseudogene. This CDR3 has 19 amino acids. The CDR3 loop is CASSKEVGQGLISVRPQHF. CDR3 DNA sequence: TGTGCCAGCAGCAAAGAGGTAGGACAGGGCCTTATATCCGTACGGCCCCAGCATTTT.

The gene calls are TRBV24-1 and TRBJ2-1; 9 bases match TRBD1. V was clipped by 1 base and J by 7 bases; unmatched bases: 10. CDR1 is KGHDR, CDR2 SFDVKD, per germline. CDR3 length equals 17 residues. The CDR3 sequence: CATSDFTGGARLNEQFF. The CDR3 nucleotides read TGTGCCACCAGTGATTTTACAGGGGGCGCCAGGTTGAATGAGCAGTTCTTC.

The chain links TRBV29-1 to TRBJ2-1; 8 bases align to TRBD2. V trimming: 7 bases; J trimming: 0 bases; junction bases outside the gene matches: 5. Germline V CDR1 and CDR2: SQVTM, ANQGSEA. The CDR3 extends over 14 amino acids. CDR3 in amino acids: CSAVAGSSYNEQFF. DNA for the CDR3: TGCAGCGCAGTAGCGGGGAGCTCCTACAATGAGCAGTTCTTC.

The genes are TRBV7-8 and TRBJ1-2; 10 nucleotides line up with TRBD1. V shed 0 bases, J shed 3 bases, and the junction held 7 bases outside the gene matches. This CDR3 has 17 amino acids. Germline lookup yields CDR1 SGHVS and CDR2 FQNEAQ. CDR3 sequence: CASSLARTGGEDYGYTF. In DNA, the CDR3 is TGTGCCAGCAGCTTAGCACGGACAGGGGGAGAAGACTATGGCTACACCTTC.

The chain links TRBV19 to TRBJ1-5; possibly TRBD1 for D (6 bases). The germline CDR1 and CDR2 sequences are LNHDA and SQIVND (reference sequence). V was shortened by 5 bases and J by 11 bases, with 22 bases between the two germline ends. This CDR3 has 15 amino acids. CDR3 sequence: CASSPDGTLRGAQHF. The CDR3 DNA reads TGTGCCAGTAGTCCTGACGGGACACTCCGAGGGGCCCAGCATTTT.

This chain links TRBV6-2 or TRBV6-3 with TRBJ2-3; D remains ambiguous. The germline V gene has CDR1 MNHEY and CDR2 SVGEGT. The CDR3 is 14 residues long. V was clipped by 2 bases and J by 2 bases, with 8 bases between them. In DNA, the CDR3 is TGTGCCAGCAGTTACGGAATAGCCACAGATACGCAGTATTTT. Its translation: CASSYGIATDTQYF.

This chain uses TRBV4-3 with TRBJ1-6; 7 nucleotides agree with TRBD1. The V and J ends lost 1 base and 6 bases, in that order; junction bases with no gene match: 6. CDR1 LGHNA and CDR2 YSLEER come from the germline V gene. The CDR3 is 16 amino acids. CDR3 sequence reads: CASSQVSGGRNSPLHF. The CDR3 DNA reads as TGCGCCAGCAGCCAAGTTTCAGGGGGACGTAATTCACCCCTCCACTTT.